These 16 T cell receptor beta chains share one sample of origin, sequenced in a study of immune evolution from preneoplasia to lung adenocarcinoma. Sequencing was performed with immunoSEQ multiplex PCR; in TCRdb, only in-frame clones are kept and a portion is missing. This table has a few thousand clones, 79% appearing once. Sample: FFPE invasive lung adenocarcinoma tissue. These receptors originate from a person aged 35 to 59 with lung adenocarcinoma. Some clones in this sample may be carry-over from other donors' samples.

The chain couples TRBV7-2 to TRBJ2-5; D uncertain. Trimming shortened V by 3 bases and J by 5 bases, and 7 bases separated the two germline ends. Germline V gene lookup returns CDR1 SGHTA and CDR2 FQGNSA. The CDR3 totals 12 residues. The DNA for the CDR3 is TGTGCCAGCAGCTTCGGTCGCGAGACCCAGTACTTC. It encodes CASSFGRETQYF.

The chain uses TRBV7-9 and TRBJ2-7; D gene uncertain. The CDR3 is 13 amino acids. The germline CDR1 and CDR2 sequences are SEHNR and FQNEAQ (reference sequence). DNA of the CDR3: TGTGGCGGACGGAGCGAGAGCTCCTACGAGCAGTACTTC. Translated, it gives CGGRSESSYEQYF.

The chain employs TRBV5-4 and TRBJ1-4; 7 nucleotides agree with TRBD1. With V trimmed by 3 bases and J by 8 bases, 7 bases remained unmatched. From germline, CDR1 is SGHNT and CDR2 YYREEE (reference sequence). This CDR3 spans 14 amino acids. This CDR3 is CASSSGQVREKLFF. The CDR3 DNA sequence: TGTGCCAGCAGCTCTGGACAGGTCAGAGAAAAACTGTTTTTT.

The V gene is TRBV29-1, the J gene TRBJ1-2, with TRBD1 identical over 7 bases. Germline CDR1 reads SQVTM; CDR2 reads ANQGSEA. This CDR3 comprises 11 residues. V gave up 6 bases and J gave up 4 bases; unmatched junction bases: 2. CDR3 protein: CSVWTGYGYTF. The CDR3 DNA reads TGCAGCGTGTGGACAGGCTATGGCTACACCTTC.

This chain connects TRBV27 to TRBJ1-6; TRBD1 matches at 9 bases. The CDR3 sequence is 15 residues long. Trimming at V came to 5 bases and at J to 7 bases, leaving 6 bases not matched to a gene. CDR1 MNHEY and CDR2 SMNVEV come from the germline V gene (reference sequence). The CDR3 loop reads CASSPSGTGNSPLHF. In nucleotides, the CDR3 is TGTGCCAGCAGTCCCTCCGGGACAGGGAATTCACCCCTCCACTTT.

This clone was counted only a few times. This chain links TRBV7-2 with TRBJ2-1, with 14 bases matching TRBD2. The trim removed 8 bases at V and 7 bases at J, leaving 4 bases unmatched. Germline lookup yields CDR1 SGHTA and CDR2 FQGNSA. This CDR3 spans 14 amino acids. CDR3 sequence (DNA): TGTGCCAGCCGTAGGACTAGCGGGAGGAATGAGCAGTTCTTC. Its protein is CASRRTSGRNEQFF.

The CDR3 DNA follows: TGCGCCAGCAGCCCAAAAGCTATGAACACTGAAGCTTTCTTT. This gives the protein CASSPKAMNTEAFF. The rearrangement links TRBV5-1 to TRBJ1-1; D is undetermined. The V gene's germline CDR1 is SGHRS and CDR2 YFSETQ. Trimming stripped 4 bases from V and 0 bases from J, with 10 bases between. CDR3 size: 14 residues.

The chain employs TRBV30 and TRBJ2-2, with no clear D. Looked up from germline, CDR1 is GTSNPN and CDR2 is SVGIG (reference sequence). The germline V and J ends were trimmed by 2 bases and 6 bases, with 7 bases remaining between them. This CDR3 contains 12 residues. CDR3 in amino acids: CAWSKQAGELFF. As DNA, the CDR3 is TGTGCCTGGAGTAAGCAGGCCGGGGAGCTGTTTTTT.

The chain recombines TRBV5-1 with TRBJ1-2; 7 positions match TRBD1. V dropped 0 bases and J dropped 7; count of bases not matched to a gene: 21. The CDR3 consists of 19 residues. The germline gives CDR1 SGHRS, CDR2 YFSETQ. The CDR3 region is CASSLARQNDRAREAGYTF. CDR3 sequence (DNA): TGCGCCAGCAGCTTGGCCCGACAAAACGACAGGGCGAGAGAGGCTGGCTACACCTTC.

The chain uses TRBV6-5 and TRBJ2-7; D not resolved. The CDR3 is made up of 15 amino acids. V lost 0 bases, J lost 2 bases, and 11 bases lay in between. Germline assignment: CDR1 MNHEY and CDR2 SVGAGI. CDR3 coding DNA: TGTGCCAGCAGTTACTCGATGTACGATCCCTACGAGCAGTACTTC. The encoded protein is CASSYSMYDPYEQYF.

V and J are TRBV6-4 and TRBJ2-3; 7 bases fit TRBD2. Germline assignment: CDR1 MRHNA and CDR2 SNTAGT. The CDR3 extends over 13 amino acids. V dropped 3 bases and J dropped 4; count of bases not matched to a gene: 1. CDR3 protein: CASSEREADTQYF. For the CDR3, the DNA is TGTGCCAGCAGTGAACGGGAGGCAGATACGCAGTATTTT.

V gene TRBV6-5 combines with J gene TRBJ1-2; 8 nucleotides line up with TRBD1. Per the germline V gene, CDR1 is MNHEY and CDR2 is SVGAGI. The CDR3 sequence is 16 residues long. J was trimmed by 5 bases and V by 4 bases; bases with no gene match: 12. The CDR3 sequence: CASSSHQPDRVYGYTF. The CDR3 coding sequence is TGTGCCAGCAGTTCCCACCAACCGGACAGGGTGTATGGCTACACCTTC.

This clone was counted only a few times. The genes are TRBV11-2 and TRBJ2-1; D may be TRBD1 or TRBD2 (7 bases each). The CDR3 is made up of 11 amino acids. Germline lookup yields CDR1 SGHAT and CDR2 FQNNGV. V was shortened by 5 bases and J by 15 bases, with 14 bases between the two germline ends. The CDR3 loop is CASSQGGIGFF. Here the CDR3 DNA reads TGTGCCAGCAGCCAGGGGGGGATAGGGTTCTTC.

V is TRBV7-3 and J is TRBJ2-1; the match to TRBD2 covers 12 bases. The trim removed 5 bases at V and 7 bases at J, leaving 12 bases unmatched. The V gene's germline CDR1 is SGHTA and CDR2 FQGTGA. The CDR3 spans 17 residues. The CDR3 protein is CASSRAFLAGGRNEQFF. The DNA of the CDR3 is TGTGCCAGCAGCCGAGCCTTTCTAGCGGGAGGGCGGAATGAGCAGTTCTTC.

The chain is built from TRBV29-1 and TRBJ2-7, with D uncertain. V shed 7 bases and J shed 4 bases, with 8 bases lying between them. The germline V gene encodes CDR1 SQVTM and CDR2 ANQGSEA. This CDR3 is built from 10 residues. The CDR3 is CSAGSYEQYF. The CDR3 DNA reads TGCAGCGCCGGGTCTTACGAGCAGTACTTC.

This sequence joins TRBV7-9 and TRBJ1-4; D is unclear. This CDR3 is built from 16 residues. CDR1 and CDR2 from the germline V gene are SEHNR and FQNEAQ (reference sequence). V lost 5 bases and J lost 6, with 19 bases in between. Here the CDR3 reads CASSRPGSESYEKLFF. In nucleotides, the CDR3 is TGTGCCAGCAGCCGACCGGGAAGTGAATCATATGAAAAACTGTTTTTT. The full variable domain, rest sourced from reference TRBV7-9 and TRBJ1-4, is DTGVSQNPRHKITKRGQNVTFRCDPISEHNRLYWYRQTLGQGPEFLTYFQNEAQLEKSRLLSDRFSAERPKGSFSTLEIQRTEQGDSAMYLCASSRPGSESYEKLFFGSGTQLSVL.